Given below is one TCR beta chain in context. The target antigen is unknown. Other nucleotide sequences from this sample produce the same CDR3. The sample is drawn from a study of beta chain features in type 1 diabetes. Findings and caveats of the study: The study found fewer insertions and more deletions at VDJ junctions in type 1 diabetes patients. Shortening that was moderate but significant affected the TCRB CDR3s of Type 1 diabetes patients in all four CD4+ subsets.

The germline gives CDR1 SGHTA, CDR2 FQGTGA. The V and J ends lost 6 bases and 2 bases respectively, with 10 bases between them. The CDR3 has 13 amino acids. Isolated RNA was reverse transcribed in full, so expressed TCRB transcripts were sequenced. TCRdb keeps only in-frame clones here, not all; method: immunoSEQ multiplex PCR. Of 350,000 to 400,000 clones listed, around 12% are singletons. Sampling consisted of one heparinised blood draw per donor, averaging about 116 mL. Sorted populations all exceeded 95% purity. This chain joins TRBV7-3 and TRBJ2-5, with D perhaps matching TRBD1 (6 bases). The specimen sequenced was naive CD4+ T cells from blood. The TCR comes from a woman under 30 with type 1 diabetes. The CDR3 nucleotides read TGTGCCAGCAGTCCAGGACAGCAAGAGACCCAGTACTTC. Translating it yields CASSPGQQETQYF. The entire variable domain, with the rest obtained from reference TRBV7-3 and TRBJ2-5, is as follows: GAGVSQTPSNKVTEKGKYVELRCDPISGHTALYWYRQSLGQGPEFLIYFQGTGAADDSGLPNDRFFAVRPEGSVSTLKIQRTERGDSAVYLCASSPGQQETQYFGPGTRLLVL.